This T cell receptor beta chain was identified during a study of beta chain features in type 1 diabetes. Per the germline V gene, CDR1 is MNHEY and CDR2 is SVGAGI. The V segment lost 0 bases and the J segment 5 bases; nucleotides outside the gene matches: 2. The CDR3 covers 15 residues. The sequenced template was cDNA made from the entire isolated RNA. Some clones are missing from TCRdb's copy, which holds only in-frame ones; the method was immunoSEQ multiplex PCR. Here the sample spans hundreds of thousands of clones, roughly 12% being singletons. Sequencing used naive CD4+ T cells from blood. The rearrangement joins TRBV6-5 to TRBJ2-2; 8 bases are a match to TRBD2. The clonotype originates from a man in his late teens or twenties in good health. The CDR3 region is CASSYSPGGTGELFF. The DNA for the CDR3 is TGTGCCAGCAGTTACTCTCCGGGGGGGACCGGGGAGCTGTTTTTT.